Shown below are 7 T cell receptor beta chains from a single sample sequenced in a study of T cell changes during pregnancy in multiple sclerosis. Here immunoSEQ multiplex PCR was the method, and the copy in TCRdb shows in-frame clones only, minus some. The sample records tens of thousands of clones, 89% being singletons. The sample consisted of peripheral blood, taken after pregnancy. These receptors were taken from a female donor with multiple sclerosis, enrolled in a pregnancy study.

This clone is classed as medium-sized. The chain employs TRBV14 and TRBJ1-2; 7 nucleotides align to TRBD1. CDR1 is SGHDN, CDR2 FVKESK, per germline. This CDR3 is built from 16 residues. Trimming removed 3 bases from V and 5 bases from J; junction bases left unmatched: 12. The chain's CDR3 is CASSQYSIRGMYGYTF. The CDR3 DNA follows: TGTGCCAGCAGCCAGTATTCCATCAGGGGGATGTATGGCTACACCTTC. The full variable domain, its missing parts supplied by reference TRBV14 and TRBJ1-2, is EAGVTQFPSHSVIEKGQTVTLRCDPISGHDNLYWYRRVMGKEIKFLLHFVKESKQDESGMPNNRFLAERTGGTYSTLKVQPAELEDSGVYFCASSQYSIRGMYGYTFGSGTRLTVV.

This clone was recorded a few times. The V call is TRBV7-2, the J call TRBJ1-2; TRBD1 matches 7 bases. This CDR3 spans 12 amino acids. CDR1 SGHTA and CDR2 FQGNSA come from the germline V gene. Trimming at V came to 9 bases and at J to 4 bases, leaving 5 bases not matched to a gene. DNA of the CDR3: TGTGCCAGTTCGACAGGGCCCTATGGCTACACCTTC. Translation: CASSTGPYGYTF. The whole variable domain, remainder taken from reference TRBV7-2 and TRBJ1-2, is GAGVSQSPSNKVTEKGKDVELRCDPISGHTALYWYRQSLGQGLEFLIYFQGNSAPDKSGLPSDRFSAERTGGSVSTLTIQRTQQEDSAVYLCASSTGPYGYTFGSGTRLTVV.

The V gene is TRBV13, the J gene TRBJ2-1; weak D call: TRBD1 (5 bases). This CDR3 has 16 amino acids. Per germline, CDR1 PRHDT and CDR2 FYEKMQ (reference sequence). Trimming stripped 1 base from V and 4 bases from J, with 14 bases between. The CDR3 DNA follows: TGTGCCAGCAGCTTAGAATCGGTTGGGGCTTACAATGAGCAGTTCTTC. It specifies CASSLESVGAYNEQFF.

For the CDR3, the DNA is TGTGCCAGCAGCCCACGAGCGGGGGGGGGCGAGCAGTACTTC. Its protein product is CASSPRAGGGEQYF. V usage is TRBV7-3 and J usage is TRBJ2-7; 10 bases fit TRBD2. There are 14 residues in the CDR3. Trimming cost V 5 bases and J 6 bases; bases outside gene matches: 7. The germline V gene has CDR1 SGHTA and CDR2 FQGTGA.

The rearrangement uses TRBV6-6 and TRBJ1-1; TRBD1 agrees at 8 bases. The CDR3 contains 14 residues. The J segment lost 6 bases and the V segment lost 5 bases, leaving 8 bases of the junction unmatched. Looked up from germline, CDR1 is MNHNY and CDR2 is SVGAGI (reference sequence). CDR3 sequence reads: CASSRGGQDSEAFF. CDR3 coding DNA: TGTGCCAGCAGTAGGGGGGGACAGGACTCTGAAGCTTTCTTT.

V gene TRBV5-1 combines with J gene TRBJ2-5, with D perhaps TRBD1 (6 bases). The ends were cut back, 2 bases at V and 5 bases at J, with 10 bases in the middle. Germline lookup yields CDR1 SGHRS and CDR2 YFSETQ. The CDR3 has 13 residues. CDR3 in amino acids: CASSLGTRETQYF. The CDR3 DNA reads TGCGCCAGCAGCTTAGGGACACGGGAGACCCAGTACTTC.

This chain links TRBV6-4 with TRBJ2-3; TRBD1 aligns across 7 bases. This CDR3 comprises 14 residues. J was trimmed by 5 bases and V by 3 bases; bases with no gene match: 5. CDR1 and CDR2 (germline): MRHNA, SNTAGT. The chain's CDR3 is CASSEGAGGDTQYF. The CDR3 DNA is TGTGCCAGCAGTGAGGGGGCAGGGGGAGATACGCAGTATTTT.